The source of this TCR beta chain is a study of T cells in localized non-small cell lung cancer. General study points: A median of approximately 50 of the top 100 tumor clones appeared in adjacent lung, which was paired and uninvolved.

CDR3 length equals 17 residues. Germline CDR1 is LNHDA and CDR2 is SQIVND (reference sequence). V lost 6 bases to trimming and J lost 0 bases, with 21 bases between them. Measured with immunoSEQ multiplex PCR; TCRdb has only the in-frame clones, and not every one. The sample contains 45,000 to 65,000 clones, approximately 90% of which appear only once. To note about this clone: Its antigen is unknown.

This sample comprised peripheral blood, obtained before any cancer treatment. The receptor comes from a man between 40 and 69 years old with stage I squamous cell lung carcinoma. The chain joins TRBV19 to TRBJ2-7, with D possibly matching TRBD1 (8 bases). CDR3 loop: CASSPTKRDRSSYEQYF. The DNA for the CDR3 is TGTGCCAGTAGCCCCACTAAGCGGGACAGGTCCTCCTACGAGCAGTACTTC.